The entry below gives a single TCR beta chain sequence along with its context. This CDR3 comprises 12 residues. The V and J ends lost 7 bases and 3 bases respectively, with 12 bases between them. CDR1 and CDR2 from the germline V gene are SQVTM and ANQGSEA. Those enrolled in Seattle joined during active infection and were followed longitudinally afterward. Measured with immunoSEQ multiplex PCR; TCRdb has only the in-frame clones, and not every one. The data contain about 200,000 clones, over 75% of them seen just once; the ten biggest clones take up over 2%. These data are taken from a study of blood T cell repertoires in COVID-19. Background on the study: Samples of COVID-19 (acute and convalescent) were obtained from the United States, Italy and Spain.

The sequenced material came from peripheral blood. This sequence was found in a woman in her 70s with COVID-19, enrolled during active disease. This chain joins TRBV29-1 and TRBJ1-1, with D tentatively TRBD1 (6 bases). The CDR3 region is CSGQVADTEAFF. In DNA, the CDR3 is TGCAGCGGACAGGTGGCAGACACTGAAGCTTTCTTT.